This record covers a single TCR beta chain. The V end was cut by 7 bases, the J end by 3 bases, with 18 bases between. Germline CDR1 reads MDHEN; CDR2 reads SYDVKM. CDR3 size: 15 residues. Assignments of participants to cohorts depended upon their own reported clinical history. The entry originates in a study of blood T cell repertoires in COVID-19. Across the whole study: The recovered donors of Cohort 3 showed two negative PCRs, clearance, or symptom resolution. Spain, Italy and the United States supplied samples that represented acute and convalescent COVID-19.

Original analysis: Estimates of nucleated cell counts were drawn from the amplification of reference gene primers. TCRdb's table, derived via immunoSEQ multiplex PCR, lists solely in-frame clones and lacks some. V and J calls plus clone size are reproduced from that table; the DNA served to infer D and trimming. The repertoire holds approximately 190,000 clones, approximately 86% seen once, with around 24% in the top ten. This clonotype was obtained from a woman in her thirties or forties in a cohort exposed to, infected with or recovered from COVID-19 (not recorded which). The rearrangement uses TRBV28 and TRBJ1-2; D is possibly TRBD1 (5 bases). Sequenced material: PBMCs or T cells enriched from blood (not recorded which). The CDR3 bases are TGTGCCAGCATGGTTGTAGGCAGGGCAGACTATGGCTACACCTTC. Its translation is CASMVVGRADYGYTF.